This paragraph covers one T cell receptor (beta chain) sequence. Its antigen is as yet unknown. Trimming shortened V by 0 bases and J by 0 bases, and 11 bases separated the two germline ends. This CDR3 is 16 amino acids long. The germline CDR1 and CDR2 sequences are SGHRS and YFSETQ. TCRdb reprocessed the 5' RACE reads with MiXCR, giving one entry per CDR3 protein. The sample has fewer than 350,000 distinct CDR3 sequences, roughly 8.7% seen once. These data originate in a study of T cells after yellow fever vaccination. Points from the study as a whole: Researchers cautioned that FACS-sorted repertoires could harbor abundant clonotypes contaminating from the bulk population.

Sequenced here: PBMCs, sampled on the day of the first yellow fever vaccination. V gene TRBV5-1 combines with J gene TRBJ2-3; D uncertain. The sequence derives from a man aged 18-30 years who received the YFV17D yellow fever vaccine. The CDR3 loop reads CASSLDAPPSTDTQYF. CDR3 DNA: TGCGCCAGCAGCTTGGACGCGCCCCCAAGCACAGATACGCAGTATTTT.